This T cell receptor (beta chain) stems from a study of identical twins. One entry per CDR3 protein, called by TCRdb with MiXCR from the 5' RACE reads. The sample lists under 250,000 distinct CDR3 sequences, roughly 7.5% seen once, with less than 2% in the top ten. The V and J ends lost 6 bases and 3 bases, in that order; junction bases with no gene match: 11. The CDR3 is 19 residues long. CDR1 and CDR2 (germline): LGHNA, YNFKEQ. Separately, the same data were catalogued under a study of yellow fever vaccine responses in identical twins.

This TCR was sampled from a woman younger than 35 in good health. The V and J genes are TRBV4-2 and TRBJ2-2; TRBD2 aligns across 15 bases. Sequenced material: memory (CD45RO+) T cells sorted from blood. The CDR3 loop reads CASRPSGLAGGGYTGELFF. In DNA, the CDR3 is TGTGCCAGCAGGCCATCGGGACTAGCGGGAGGAGGGTACACCGGGGAGCTGTTTTTT.